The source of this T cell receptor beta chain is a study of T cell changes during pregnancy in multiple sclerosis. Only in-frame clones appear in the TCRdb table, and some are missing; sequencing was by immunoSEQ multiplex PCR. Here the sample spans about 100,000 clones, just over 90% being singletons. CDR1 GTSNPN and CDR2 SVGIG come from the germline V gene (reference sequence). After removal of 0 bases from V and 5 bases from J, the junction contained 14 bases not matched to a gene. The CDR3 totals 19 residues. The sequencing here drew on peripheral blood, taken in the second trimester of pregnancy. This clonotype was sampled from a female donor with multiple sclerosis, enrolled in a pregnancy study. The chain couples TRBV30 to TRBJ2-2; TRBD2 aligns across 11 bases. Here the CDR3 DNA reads TGTGCCTGGAGTGTACATTCACGGCGGCTAGCGGGAGGAACCGGGGAGCTGTTTTTT. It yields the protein CAWSVHSRRLAGGTGELFF.